These 30 T cell receptor beta chains were all obtained from the same sample, sequenced in a study of spatial heterogeneity in lung cancer. TCRdb redid the calling of the 5' RACE reads with MiXCR, one entry per CDR3 protein. This repertoire shows fewer than 15,000 distinct CDR3 sequences, 5.2% found once; its top ten account for 35% to 45%. Time point defined: sample taken at primary tumor resection. Whole RNA obtained from tumor, nontumor lung or frozen PBMC underwent sequencing without sorting. The sequencing used lung tumor tissue, collected at surgery. These receptors were obtained from a human donor with early-stage non-small cell lung cancer.

This clonotype was counted ten times or more. For a library built for alpha chains, this beta chain is a stray read; little rests on its size. The CDR3 region is CASSLAGKGTEAFF. In DNA, the CDR3 is TGTGCCAGCAGCTTAGCCGGGAAGGGCACTGAAGCTTTCTTT. V and J are TRBV7-8 and TRBJ1-1; D remains unclear. The germline CDR1 and CDR2 sequences are SGHVS and FQNEAQ. V was trimmed by 0 bases and J by 4 bases, leaving 9 bases between them. The CDR3 length is 14 residues.

Concerning this clonotype itself: This beta chain lies outside the target of a library built for alpha chains; its clone size means little. This sequence joins TRBV18 and TRBJ2-6; no clear D gene. The CDR3 has 14 residues. Trimming took off 8 bases at V and 0 bases at J, with 8 bases between the two ends. The V gene's germline CDR1 is KGHSH and CDR2 LQKENI. Here the CDR3 reads CASNDNSGANVLTF. The CDR3 DNA reads as TGTGCCAGCAACGACAACTCTGGGGCCAACGTCCTGACTTTC.

This clonotype was seen ten or more times. The library was prepared for alpha chains; this beta chain is a stray read, so its frequency means little. The rearrangement joins TRBV7-9 to TRBJ1-1; 9 bases map to TRBD1. Germline-derived CDR1 and CDR2 are SEHNR and FQNEAQ (reference sequence). Germline trimming cut 3 bases from V and 0 bases from J; bases unmatched to any gene: 2. This CDR3 is 15 amino acids long. The CDR3 region is CASSFRTGVNTEAFF. CDR3 in DNA: TGTGCCAGCAGCTTCCGGACAGGGGTGAACACTGAAGCTTTCTTT.

This clonotype showed up many times. The library was built for alpha chains, so this beta chain is an off-target read and its size means little. The chain joins TRBV29-1 to TRBJ2-1; TRBD2 is a possible D gene (5 bases). The CDR3 contains 14 residues. CDR1 SQVTM and CDR2 ANQGSEA come from the germline V gene. The V end was cut by 0 bases, the J end by 9 bases, with 15 bases between. The CDR3 DNA follows: TGCAGCGTTGAAGATTGGGCGTTGGGGAGTGAGCAGTTCTTC. Protein product: CSVEDWALGSEQFF.

There are many counts of this clonotype. This beta chain is a stray sequence in a library constructed for alpha chains; its clone size is not meaningful. V usage is TRBV2 and J usage is TRBJ2-3; TRBD2 matches 9 bases. V was pared by 1 base and J by 5 bases, with 13 bases of the junction left unmatched. CDR3 size: 18 residues. The germline CDR1 and CDR2 sequences are SNHLY and FYNNEI. Here the CDR3 DNA reads TGTGCCAGCAGTGAAGGAGAGGTAGCGGGAGCCCTCGGAGATACGCAGTATTTT. Amino acid sequence: CASSEGEVAGALGDTQYF.

This clonotype came up many times. This beta chain is an off-target read within a library intended for alpha chains, so its frequency means little. The chain combines TRBV12-3 or TRBV12-4 with TRBJ1-1; D is ambiguous. The V gene lost 6 bases and the J gene lost 0 bases, with 11 bases spanning the gap. The CDR3 has 14 amino acids. The CDR3 region has the DNA TGTGCCAGCAGATCCGGGAGCATGAACACTGAAGCTTTCTTT. Amino acid sequence: CASRSGSMNTEAFF.

By share, this clonotype counts as large. Found in a library prepared for alpha chains, this beta chain is an off-target read, and its abundance has little meaning. This chain uses TRBV12-3 or TRBV12-4 with TRBJ1-3, with D hard to call. With 8 bases removed from V and 2 bases from J, the gap between germline ends came to 10 bases. CDR3 length: 13 residues. The CDR3, as DNA: TGTGCCAGCCTGGCCGAGACTGGAAACACCATATATTTT. It specifies CASLAETGNTIYF.

This clonotype has a count of ten or more. Little can be read into the size of this beta chain, an off-target read in a library designed for alpha chains. CDR3 coding DNA: TGTGCCAGCAGCCGGACAGGCCTCCAAGAGACCCAGTACTTC. As protein: CASSRTGLQETQYF. The rearrangement joins TRBV5-6 to TRBJ2-5; TRBD1 matches at 7 bases. V lost 4 bases, J lost 1 base, and 4 bases stayed unmatched. The germline gives CDR1 SGHDT, CDR2 YYEEEE. This CDR3 has 14 amino acids.

Many counts were recorded for this clonotype. This beta chain is a stray read from a library made for alpha chains; its abundance is not meaningful. CDR3 amino acids: CASSSRRETQYF. As DNA, the CDR3 is TGTGCCAGCAGCTCCCGTCGAGAGACCCAGTACTTC. The gene calls are TRBV28 and TRBJ2-5, with D unclear. The CDR3 is made up of 12 amino acids. The V gene's germline CDR1 is MDHEN and CDR2 SYDVKM. Trimming cost V 6 bases and J 4 bases, with 9 bases left between them.

This clonotype has a count of ten or more. This beta chain is off target for a library built for alpha chains, so its abundance means little. CDR3 sequence reads: CASSLTGGTEAFF. Written as DNA, the CDR3 is TGTGCCAGCAGCTTGACGGGGGGAACTGAAGCTTTCTTT. The chain combines TRBV11-3 with TRBJ1-1, with a possible D match to TRBD1 (5 bases). Germline V lookup: CDR1 SGHNT, CDR2 YENEEA. This CDR3 has 13 amino acids. Trimming left V 3 bases short and J 5 bases short, with 10 bases between.

This clonotype has a count of ten or more. For a library built for alpha chains, this beta chain is a stray read; little rests on its size. This rearrangement joins TRBV7-9 to TRBJ1-2, with no clear D. V was cut by 6 bases and J by 4 bases, with 9 bases left in between. The CDR3 runs 12 residues. Looked up from germline, CDR1 is SEHNR and CDR2 is FQNEAQ (reference sequence). The DNA for the CDR3 is TGTGCCAGCAGTTCAGAGTCCTATGGCTACACCTTC. Translated, it gives CASSSESYGYTF.

In this sample, this clonotype turned up many times. As an off-target read in a library built for alpha chains, this beta chain has a frequency of little significance. V gene TRBV7-2 combines with J gene TRBJ1-3, with D possibly TRBD1 on 6 matching bases. Germline V gene data show CDR1 as SGHTA and CDR2 as FQGNSA. This CDR3 has 15 residues. Trimming shortened V by 4 bases and J by 1 base, and 11 bases separated the two germline ends. CDR3 nucleotide sequence: TGTGCCAGCAGCTCCCGAGGGGGATCTGGAAACACCATATATTTT. Translating it yields CASSSRGGSGNTIYF.

This clonotype was recorded many times. For a library built for alpha chains, this beta chain is a stray read; little rests on its size. The chain uses TRBV29-1 and TRBJ2-5, with unresolved D. This CDR3 has 13 amino acids. Looked up from germline, CDR1 is SQVTM and CDR2 is ANQGSEA. The ends were cut back, 7 bases at V and 2 bases at J, with 14 bases in the middle. The chain's CDR3 is CSAARVLQETQYF. CDR3 in DNA: TGCAGCGCGGCTCGGGTCTTACAAGAGACCCAGTACTTC.

This clonotype came up a few times. Within a library made for alpha chains, this beta chain is off target, and its count is uninformative. The chain recombines TRBV11-2 with TRBJ2-7; the match to TRBD2 covers 10 bases. The CDR3 sequence is 15 residues long. Germline V gene lookup returns CDR1 SGHAT and CDR2 FQNNGV. J gave up 5 bases and V 1 base, and 5 bases lay outside the gene matches. The CDR3 DNA sequence: TGTGCCAGCAGCTTAGGGGCTAGCGGGAGCAACGAGCAGTACGTC. Translation: CASSLGASGSNEQYV.

This clonotype was found many times. The size of this beta chain means little, since it is a stray read in a library made for alpha chains. This chain joins TRBV6-5 and TRBJ2-1; 8 positions agree with TRBD1. The germline V gene has CDR1 MNHEY and CDR2 SVGAGI. The CDR3 has 14 residues. With V trimmed by 5 bases and J by 4 bases, 4 bases remained unmatched. CDR3 amino acids: CASSLGQGYNEQFF. The CDR3 nucleotides are TGTGCCAGCAGTCTAGGACAGGGTTACAATGAGCAGTTCTTC.

This clonotype was counted many times. This beta chain appears as a stray read in a library generated for alpha chains; its size is not informative. The chain carries TRBV20-1 and TRBJ2-3; no clear D gene. Germline V gives CDR1 DFQATT, CDR2 SNEGSKA (reference sequence). The length of the CDR3 is 11 residues. V was shortened by 4 bases and J by 3 bases, with 5 bases between the two germline ends. This chain's CDR3 is CSAINTDTQYF. CDR3 DNA sequence: TGCAGTGCTATCAATACAGATACGCAGTATTTT.

This clonotype was detected ten times or more. The library was built for alpha chains, so this beta chain is an off-target read and its size means little. V is TRBV29-1 and J is TRBJ2-3, with 7 nucleotides matching TRBD2. Germline V lookup: CDR1 SQVTM, CDR2 ANQGSEA. V was clipped by 1 base and J by 2 bases; unmatched bases: 3. The CDR3 has 14 residues. In DNA, the CDR3 is TGCAGCGTTGAAGTTGCGGGGGTCACAGATACGCAGTATTTT. Translating gives CSVEVAGVTDTQYF.

At least ten counts were recorded for this clonotype. This beta chain is off target for a library built for alpha chains, so its abundance means little. The chain employs TRBV29-1 and TRBJ2-7; 10 nucleotides agree with TRBD2. The CDR3 totals 16 residues. Germline V gene lookup returns CDR1 SQVTM and CDR2 ANQGSEA. The V and J ends lost 3 bases and 5 bases, in that order; junction bases with no gene match: 13. The CDR3 loop is CSVDGLAGVPCDEQYV. CDR3 nucleotide sequence: TGCAGCGTTGATGGTCTAGCGGGAGTTCCCTGCGACGAGCAGTACGTC.

In its sample, this clonotype was seen many times. This beta chain came through as a stray read in a library set up for alpha chains, and its size says little. V gene TRBV20-1 combines with J gene TRBJ1-5, with D tentatively TRBD1 (6 bases). CDR3 size: 15 residues. The germline CDR1 and CDR2 sequences are DFQATT and SNEGSKA (reference sequence). V lost 6 bases, J lost 2 bases, and 17 bases lay in between. CDR3 region: CSALREQGGNQPQHF. In DNA, the CDR3 is TGCAGTGCCCTCAGGGAACAGGGCGGCAATCAGCCCCAGCATTTT.

This clonotype was seen more than once but under ten times. This beta chain represents an off-target read in a library built for alpha chains; its size is of limited meaning. This sequence joins TRBV6-5 and TRBJ2-7; TRBD2 matches at 7 bases. V gave up 6 bases and J gave up 3 bases; unmatched junction bases: 8. The CDR3 sequence is 14 residues long. The germline CDR1 and CDR2 sequences are MNHEY and SVGAGI. The CDR3 loop reads CASRVAGDYYEQYV. The CDR3 DNA reads as TGTGCCAGCAGGGTAGCGGGTGACTACTACGAGCAGTACGTC.

Ten or more counts support this clonotype. A library prepared for alpha chains yielded this beta chain as an off-target read; its size is of little meaning. The gene calls are TRBV20-1 and TRBJ2-3; 7 bases match TRBD1. The CDR3 consists of 15 residues. Germline V gives CDR1 DFQATT, CDR2 SNEGSKA (reference sequence). J was trimmed by 1 base and V by 1 base; bases with no gene match: 5. DNA of the CDR3: TGCAGTGCTAGAGCTGGGACAGCGGGCACAGATACGCAGTATTTT. It translates to CSARAGTAGTDTQYF.

In its sample, this clonotype was seen many times. Because this beta chain is a stray read in a library intended to capture alpha chains, its abundance should not be given much weight. V and J are TRBV7-2 and TRBJ2-7, with TRBD1 matching over 7 bases. The germline V gene has CDR1 SGHTA and CDR2 FQGNSA. This CDR3 spans 15 amino acids. J gave up 3 bases and V 2 bases, and 7 bases lay outside the gene matches. The CDR3 loop reads CASSLIGQEIYEQYF. The CDR3 DNA sequence: TGTGCCAGCAGCTTAATCGGACAGGAGATCTACGAGCAGTACTTC.

As concerns this clonotype: Found in a library prepared for alpha chains, this beta chain is an off-target read, and its abundance has little meaning. This chain uses TRBV5-6 with TRBJ1-4; D possibly corresponds to TRBD1 (5 bases). V was shortened by 2 bases and J by 7 bases, with 12 bases between the two germline ends. This CDR3 region has 14 residues. Per the germline V gene, CDR1 is SGHDT and CDR2 is YYEEEE. The CDR3 reads CASSLEGPFEKLFF. DNA of the CDR3: TGTGCCAGCAGCTTAGAGGGACCCTTTGAAAAACTGTTTTTT.

In regard to this clonotype: This beta chain was picked up by a library intended for alpha chains and is off target, so its count carries little meaning. The rearrangement links TRBV11-1 to TRBJ2-6; perhaps TRBD2 as D (5 bases). This CDR3 comprises 14 residues. The ends were cut back, 1 base at V and 5 bases at J, with 6 bases in the middle. Germline values: CDR1 SGHAT, CDR2 FQDESV (reference sequence). The CDR3 DNA is TGTGCCAGCAGCTTAGTAGCGAGGGCCAACGTCCTGACTTTC. Its translation: CASSLVARANVLTF.

This clonotype appeared many times. This beta chain represents an off-target read in a library built for alpha chains; its size is of limited meaning. This sequence joins TRBV7-3 and TRBJ2-2, with 11 positions matching TRBD2. The CDR3 extends over 17 amino acids. The V and J ends lost 5 bases and 0 bases, in that order; junction bases with no gene match: 5. Germline CDR1 is SGHTA and CDR2 is FQGTGA. DNA of the CDR3: TGTGCCAGCAGCCTAGCGGGGGGCCCAACGAACACCGGGGAGCTGTTTTTT. It yields the protein CASSLAGGPTNTGELFF.

This clonotype was found many times. With the library built for alpha chains, this beta chain is off target and its frequency is not meaningful. V usage is TRBV6-5 and J usage is TRBJ1-2; D remains ambiguous. V gave up 2 bases and J gave up 8 bases, with 15 bases separating them. Germline V gene data show CDR1 as MNHEY and CDR2 as SVGAGI. The CDR3 loop spans 14 amino acids. CDR3 loop: CASSYVGPAGGYTF. CDR3 nucleotide sequence: TGTGCCAGCAGTTACGTGGGCCCGGCGGGAGGCTACACCTTC.

This clonotype was observed at least ten times. As an off-target read in a library built for alpha chains, this beta chain has a frequency of little significance. The CDR3 sequence is CSVDRGRGTDTQYF. In nucleotides, the CDR3 is TGCAGCGTTGACAGGGGGCGAGGCACAGATACGCAGTATTTT. The chain uses TRBV29-1 and TRBJ2-3; 8 positions agree with TRBD1. Looked up from germline, CDR1 is SQVTM and CDR2 is ANQGSEA. With 3 bases clipped from V and 1 base from J, the junction kept 3 bases outside the gene matches. The CDR3 runs to 14 residues.

Relative to its sample, this clonotype is large. This beta chain appears as a stray read in a library generated for alpha chains; its size is not informative. This CDR3 reads CASKPVGRGNQPQHF. The CDR3 DNA reads as TGTGCCAGCAAACCTGTGGGCAGGGGCAATCAGCCCCAGCATTTT. This chain links TRBV6-2 or TRBV6-3 with TRBJ1-5, with D perhaps matching TRBD1 (5 bases). The CDR3 is 15 residues long. CDR1 is MNHEY and CDR2 is SVGEGT in the germline V gene. The V end was cut by 7 bases, the J end by 2 bases, with 15 bases between.

This clonotype was observed at least ten times. This beta chain is a stray read from a library made for alpha chains; its abundance is not meaningful. This sequence joins TRBV30 and TRBJ2-2, with 9 bases that match TRBD1. This CDR3 is 13 amino acids long. Unmatched junction bases numbered 4, after V lost 5 bases and J lost 6 bases. In germline, CDR1 is GTSNPN, CDR2 SVGIG (reference sequence). The CDR3 bases are TGTGCCTGGTCACAGGGGGCCGCCGGGGAGCTGTTTTTT. Its protein product is CAWSQGAAGELFF.

This clonotype showed up many times. Because the library targeted alpha chains, this beta chain is an off-target read whose size means little. The chain has TRBV6-1 and TRBJ1-6, with D possibly being TRBD1 (6 bases). The length of the CDR3 is 14 residues. Per the germline V gene, CDR1 is MNHNS and CDR2 is SASEGT. The germline V and J ends were trimmed by 2 bases and 11 bases, with 13 bases remaining between them. Here the CDR3 reads CASSESGRGPPLHF. CDR3 in DNA: TGTGCCAGCAGTGAATCCGGCAGGGGACCACCCCTCCACTTT.